The source of this T cell receptor (beta chain) is a study of cytotoxic CD8 clonotypes in ibrutinib-treated CLL. Looking at the study overall: Patient counts were 11 relapsed/refractory, more than 14 treatment-naive and 17 to 18 IGHV unmutated. Findings of the study overall: Public clonotypes were uncommon and contracted or stayed stable on treatment. Having risen at ibrutinib response, clonality had fallen back toward baseline by progression.

This clone was observed a few times. What it binds is not known. CDR1 and CDR2 from the germline V gene are SGHVS and FNYEAQ. This CDR3 is built from 16 residues. V lost 5 bases and J lost 4; bases outside the gene matches: 7. TCRdb's table, derived via immunoSEQ multiplex PCR, lists solely in-frame clones and lacks some. The data show some 300,000 clones, around four fifths seen once. This chain uses TRBV7-6 with TRBJ2-3, with 12 bases that match TRBD2. The specimen was PBMCs, collected before ibrutinib treatment. The TCR comes from a human donor with chronic lymphocytic leukemia. The CDR3 DNA sequence: TGTGCCAGCAGCGAGAGACTAGCGGGAGAGGCAGATACGCAGTATTTT. As protein: CASSERLAGEADTQYF.